These 19 T cell receptor beta chains originate from one sample sequenced in a study of CD8 T cells in ankylosing spondylitis. The study's findings and limits: One TCR beta motif, made up of 7 or 8 highly homologous variants, appeared characteristic of ankylosing spondylitis blood.

TCRdb recomputed calls from the 5' RACE reads with MiXCR, one row per CDR3 protein. The sample includes about 750,000 distinct CDR3 sequences, 15% to 20% of them seen just once. Their antigens remain unidentified. The material sequenced was blood, either unsorted or a sorted T cell fraction (not recorded which). Source of these receptors: a male donor with ankylosing spondylitis.

At least ten counts were recorded for this clonotype. V is TRBV27 and J is TRBJ2-7; a possible D gene is TRBD1 (6 bases). V was cut by 6 bases and J by 0 bases, with 12 bases left in between. The CDR3 is 14 amino acids. Germline V gene data show CDR1 as MNHEY and CDR2 as SMNVEV (reference sequence). CDR3 coding DNA: TGTGCCAGCAGCACCTTACAGGGCTCCTACGAGCAGTACTTC. This sequence encodes CASSTLQGSYEQYF.

The V and J genes are TRBV5-1 and TRBJ2-1, with D perhaps assigned TRBD1 or TRBD2 (5 bases each). The CDR3 contains 12 residues. Trimming cost V 7 bases and J 9 bases, with 14 bases left between them. Germline lookup yields CDR1 SGHRS and CDR2 YFSETQ. The CDR3 sequence: CASRIPGPEQFF. The CDR3 bases are TGCGCCAGCCGAATACCGGGACCTGAGCAGTTCTTC.

The chain couples TRBV5-5 to TRBJ1-5; no definite D call. Germline CDR1 and CDR2: SGHKS and YYEKEE (reference sequence). Trimming took off 0 bases at V and 6 bases at J, with 13 bases between the two ends. The CDR3 sequence is 15 residues long. CDR3 amino acids: CASSLEQSLGQPQHF. The CDR3 bases are TGTGCCAGCAGCTTGGAGCAGAGTTTAGGTCAGCCCCAGCATTTT. The complete variable domain, with remaining parts taken from reference TRBV5-5 and TRBJ1-5, reads DAGVTQSPTHLIKTRGQQVTLRCSPISGHKSVSWYQQVLGQGPQFIFQYYEKEERGRGNFPDRFSARQFPNYSSELNVNALLLGDSALYLCASSLEQSLGQPQHFGDGTRLSIL.

This clonotype occurred a few times. This chain uses TRBV12-3 or TRBV12-4 with TRBJ1-3; 7 bases agree with TRBD1. V lost 6 bases, J lost 7 bases, and 6 bases stayed unmatched. The CDR3 runs to 13 residues. CDR3 region: CASREQGGNTIYF. Here the CDR3 DNA reads TGTGCCAGCAGAGAGCAGGGGGGCAACACCATATATTTT.

This clonotype was observed a few times. The chain uses TRBV27 and TRBJ2-1, with 16 nucleotides matching TRBD2. Germline loops: CDR1 MNHEY, CDR2 SMNVEV (reference sequence). The CDR3 loop spans 17 amino acids. J gave up 7 bases and V 5 bases, and 8 bases lay outside the gene matches. CDR3 nucleotides: TGTGCCAGCAGTACCTTCCCGGGACTAGCGGGAGGGAATGAGCAGTTCTTC. As protein: CASSTFPGLAGGNEQFF.

Only a few counts were recorded for this clonotype. The chain links TRBV3-1 to TRBJ2-1; 9 bases are a match to TRBD1. This CDR3 contains 15 residues. Germline V lookup: CDR1 LGHDT, CDR2 YNNKEL (reference sequence). V shed 4 bases, J shed 9 bases, and the junction held 10 bases outside the gene matches. DNA for the CDR3: TGTGCCAGCAGCCCCCGACAGGGGGAAGTCAGTGAGCAGTTCTTC. Translation: CASSPRQGEVSEQFF.

In its sample, this clonotype was seen a few times. The V and J genes are TRBV7-9 and TRBJ2-1, with D tentatively TRBD2 (5 bases). V gave up 7 bases and J gave up 6 bases, with 13 bases separating them. The germline V gene encodes CDR1 SEHNR and CDR2 FQNEAQ (reference sequence). This CDR3 spans 13 amino acids. The CDR3 DNA sequence: TGTGCCAGCACCGCGGACTTCGGCAATGAGCAGTTCTTC. It is translated as CASTADFGNEQFF.

The CDR3 region is CSASKTLGQGHSGANVLTF. The CDR3 DNA reads as TGCAGTGCCTCTAAAACCCTGGGACAGGGGCACTCTGGGGCCAACGTCCTGACTTTC. The chain recombines TRBV20-1 with TRBJ2-6, with 10 bases fitting TRBD1. CDR1 is DFQATT and CDR2 is SNEGSKA in the germline V gene (reference sequence). The CDR3 contains 19 residues. Germline trimming cut 6 bases from V and 0 bases from J; bases unmatched to any gene: 14.

This rearrangement joins TRBV3-1 to TRBJ2-1; D possibly corresponds to TRBD2 (5 bases). The CDR3 consists of 12 residues. Trimming removed 3 bases at V and 15 bases at J, with 15 bases between. From germline, CDR1 is LGHDT and CDR2 YNNKEL (reference sequence). The CDR3 region is CASSHTRAEAFF. Written as DNA, the CDR3 is TGTGCCAGCAGCCATACTAGGGCGGAGGCGTTCTTC.

This chain connects TRBV12-3 or TRBV12-4 to TRBJ2-1, with 9 bases matching TRBD1. This CDR3 region has 15 residues. V trimming: 8 bases; J trimming: 6 bases; junction bases outside the gene matches: 11. The CDR3 DNA follows: TGTGCCAGCGGAAGCGGGACAGGGAAGGGCAATGAGCAGTTCTTC. Translation gives CASGSGTGKGNEQFF.

The chain is built from TRBV5-1 and TRBJ2-3; the D is unclear. The germline V gene has CDR1 SGHRS and CDR2 YFSETQ. CDR3 length: 17 residues. Trimming removed 0 bases at V and 0 bases at J, with 14 bases between. The CDR3 bases are TGCGCCAGCAGCTTGGCGGCACGGACGGCTAGCACAGATACGCAGTATTTT. This codes for CASSLAARTASTDTQYF. The whole variable domain, filled in from reference TRBV5-1 and TRBJ2-3, reads KAGVTQTPRYLIKTRGQQVTLSCSPISGHRSVSWYQQTPGQGLQFLFEYFSETQRNKGNFPGRFSGRQFSNSRSEMNVSTLELGDSALYLCASSLAARTASTDTQYFGPGTRLTVL.

The sample holds a few counts of this clonotype. This chain joins TRBV10-3 and TRBJ1-1; D uncertain. Germline V gives CDR1 ENHRY, CDR2 SYGVKD. Trimming removed 0 bases from V and 5 bases from J, with 1 base in between. CDR3 length equals 11 residues. CDR3 DNA: TGTGCCATCAGTGAGTCAACTGAAGCTTTCTTT. Amino acids: CAISESTEAFF.

This clonotype was counted a single time. CDR3: CSASQAPSGGLQETQYF. The DNA of the CDR3 is TGCAGTGCATCACAAGCCCCTAGCGGGGGGCTACAAGAGACCCAGTACTTC. The chain uses TRBV20-1 and TRBJ2-5; 11 bases fit TRBD2. CDR1 DFQATT and CDR2 SNEGSKA come from the germline V gene (reference sequence). The CDR3 is made up of 17 amino acids. Losses at the gene ends were 6 bases for V and 2 bases for J; bases not matched to a gene: 14.

This clonotype was detected a few times. The gene calls are TRBV7-9 and TRBJ1-4; 7 bases align to TRBD1. CDR3 length: 15 residues. With 3 bases clipped from V and 7 bases from J, the junction kept 8 bases outside the gene matches. Germline V CDR1 and CDR2: SEHNR, FQNEAQ (reference sequence). For the CDR3, the DNA is TGTGCCAGCAGCTTTACAGGGGTTCGGGGTGAAAAACTGTTTTTT. It yields the protein CASSFTGVRGEKLFF. The full variable domain, rest sourced from reference TRBV7-9 and TRBJ1-4, is DTGVSQNPRHKITKRGQNVTFRCDPISEHNRLYWYRQTLGQGPEFLTYFQNEAQLEKSRLLSDRFSAERPKGSFSTLEIQRTEQGDSAMYLCASSFTGVRGEKLFFGSGTQLSVL.

The rearrangement uses TRBV18 and TRBJ1-1, with unresolved D. This CDR3 has 14 amino acids. Germline assignment: CDR1 KGHSH and CDR2 LQKENI. V dropped 3 bases and J dropped 3 bases, with 11 bases sitting between them. The CDR3 loop reads CASSPEETDTEAFF. In DNA form, the CDR3 reads TGTGCCAGCTCACCGGAGGAAACGGACACTGAAGCTTTCTTT.

The rearrangement uses TRBV7-2 and TRBJ2-7, with D uncertain. The ends were cut back, 5 bases at V and 6 bases at J, with 17 bases in the middle. Looked up from germline, CDR1 is SGHTA and CDR2 is FQGNSA. This CDR3 region has 14 residues. The CDR3 nucleotides read TGTGCCAGCAGCCGCGACTTAGGCCCCCGCGAGCAGTACTTC. Its protein product is CASSRDLGPREQYF.

Only a few counts were recorded for this clonotype. The genes are TRBV7-6 and TRBJ2-2; 12 bases map to TRBD2. V shed 3 bases, J shed 3 bases, and the junction held 8 bases outside the gene matches. The CDR3 is made up of 18 amino acids. CDR1 and CDR2 from the germline V gene are SGHVS and FNYEAQ. CDR3: CASSFNPSSGRDTGELFF. The CDR3 DNA is TGTGCCAGCAGCTTTAATCCTTCTAGCGGGAGGGACACCGGGGAGCTGTTTTTT. The full variable domain, rest sourced from reference TRBV7-6 and TRBJ2-2, is GAGVSQSPRYKVTKRGQDVALRCDPISGHVSLYWYRQALGQGPEFLTYFNYEAQQDKSGLPNDRFSAERPEGSISTLTIQRTEQRDSAMYRCASSFNPSSGRDTGELFFGEGSRLTVL.

This clonotype was found a few times. The rearrangement joins TRBV28 to TRBJ2-1; 15 bases line up with TRBD2. CDR1 is MDHEN and CDR2 is SYDVKM in the germline V gene. With V trimmed by 2 bases and J by 7 bases, 6 bases remained unmatched. This CDR3 comprises 17 residues. As DNA, the CDR3 is TGTGCCAGCAGTTTAAGTTTTGGGACTAGCGGGAGGAATGAGCAGTTCTTC. Encoded protein: CASSLSFGTSGRNEQFF.

The J gene is TRBJ2-6, the V gene TRBV11-1; 12 positions match TRBD1. V was clipped by 5 bases and J by 2 bases; unmatched bases: 10. Germline V gene lookup returns CDR1 SGHAT and CDR2 FQDESV (reference sequence). The CDR3 is 19 residues long. The CDR3 region has the DNA TGTGCCAGCAGCCCACAAATGGGACAGGGGGCGCCTGGGGCCAACGTCCTGACTTTC. Its protein product is CASSPQMGQGAPGANVLTF.